This T cell receptor (beta chain) is drawn from a study of blood T cell repertoires in COVID-19. Study information: Samples of COVID-19 (acute and convalescent) were obtained from the United States, Italy and Spain.

Original processing methods: Scientists estimated how many nucleated cells there were by amplifying reference gene primers. Libraries were prepared by immunoSEQ multiplex PCR; TCRdb keeps only in-frame clonotypes and omits some of them. V, J and clone size derive from that table, while D and trimming were established from the DNA sequence. The table lists approximately 300,000 clones, about 83% of them singletons, with approximately 1.1% in the top ten. V shed 6 bases and J shed 8 bases, with 16 bases lying between them. In germline, CDR1 is MRHNA, CDR2 SNTAGT. This CDR3 contains 13 residues. The sequenced sample was peripheral blood. The chain is built from TRBV6-4 and TRBJ1-2; no reliable D call. The sequence was collected from a woman aged 50 to 60 with acute or convalescent COVID-19. CDR3 nucleotides: TGTGCCAGCAGAGTCGACTCCCTCGGAGGCTACACCTTC. Protein: CASRVDSLGGYTF.